This TCR beta chain comes out of a study of response to subunit inactivated influenza vaccine. Study conclusions and caveats: After each seasonal influenza vaccination, few new T cells are recruited, the authors suggested.

One entry per CDR3 protein results from TCRdb running MiXCR on the RT-PCR reads. The sample records approximately 730,000 distinct CDR3 sequences, around 14% being singletons. The CDR3 is made up of 15 amino acids. V was cut by 1 base and J by 7 bases, with 14 bases left in between. Points on this clonotype: Antigen unknown.

Sequencing used PBMCs from blood, obtained approximately 15 days before vaccination. This TCR was sampled from a man between 45 and 60 years old who received an inactivated influenza vaccine. The chain recombines TRBV12-3 or TRBV12-4 with TRBJ2-1; tentatively, D is TRBD2 (5 bases). This CDR3 is CASSLGGSPRNEQFF. The CDR3 region has the DNA TGTGCCAGCAGTTTAGGAGGGTCCCCTAGGAATGAGCAGTTCTTC.